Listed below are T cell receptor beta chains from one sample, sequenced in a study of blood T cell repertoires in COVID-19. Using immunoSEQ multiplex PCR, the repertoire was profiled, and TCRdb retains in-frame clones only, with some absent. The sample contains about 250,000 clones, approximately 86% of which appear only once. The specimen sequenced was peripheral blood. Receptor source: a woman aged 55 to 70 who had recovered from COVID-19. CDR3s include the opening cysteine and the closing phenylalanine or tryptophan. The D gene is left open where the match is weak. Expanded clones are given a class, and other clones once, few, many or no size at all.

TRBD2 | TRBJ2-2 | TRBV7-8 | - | TGTGCCAGCAGCTTATACCTAGCGGGGGGGAACACCGGGGAGCTGTTTTTT | CASSLYLAGGNTGELFF
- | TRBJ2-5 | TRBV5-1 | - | TGCGCCAGCAGCTTAGTAGTCGGGACAACACAAGAGACCCAGTACTTC | CASSLVVGTTQETQYF
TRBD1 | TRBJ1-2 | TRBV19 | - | TGTGCCAGTACTTGGGGACAGGGTTCCTATGGCTACACCTTC | CASTWGQGSYGYTF
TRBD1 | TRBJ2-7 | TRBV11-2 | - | TGTGCCAGCAGCGTTCCCAGGGGGATTGACGAGCAGTACTTC | CASSVPRGIDEQYF
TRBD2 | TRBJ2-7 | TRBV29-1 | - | TGCAGCGTTGAAGCCCGGGGGGCCTACGAGCAGTACTTC | CSVEARGAYEQYF
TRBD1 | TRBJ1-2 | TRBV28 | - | TGTGCCACCGGGGACAGGGGGTATGGCTACACCTTC | CATGDRGYGYTF
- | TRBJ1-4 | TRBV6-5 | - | TGTGCCTGTTCCGCGATAAATGAAAAACTGTTTTTT | CACSAINEKLFF
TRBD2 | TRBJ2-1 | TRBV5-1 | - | TGCGCCAGCAGCTCGACTGCGGCTAGCGGGGGGGCCGGGTTCTTC | CASSSTAASGGAGFF
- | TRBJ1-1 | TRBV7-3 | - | TGTGCCAGCAGCAGGGGACATTCAAACACTGAAGCTTTCTTT | CASSRGHSNTEAFF
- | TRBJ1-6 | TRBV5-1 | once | TGCGCCAGCAGCTCCCCCCGGGGGGCAAACTCACCCCTCCACTTT | CASSSPRGANSPLHF
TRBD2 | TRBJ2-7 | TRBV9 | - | TGTGCCAGCAGCGGCGCCGGGACTAGCTACGAGCAGTACTTC | CASSGAGTSYEQYF
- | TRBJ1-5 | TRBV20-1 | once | TGCAGGACTCATAGCAATCAGCCCCAGCATTTT | CRTHSNQPQHF
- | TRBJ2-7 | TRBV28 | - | TGTGCCAGCAGCACCCTACGCGAGCAGTACTTC | CASSTLREQYF
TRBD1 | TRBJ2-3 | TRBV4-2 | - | TGTGCCAGCAGCCAAGAGGGACAGCCGACAGATACGCAGTATTTT | CASSQEGQPTDTQYF
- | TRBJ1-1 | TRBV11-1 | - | TGTGCCAGCAGCTCGGTTCCGGAGACTGAAGCTTTCTTT | CASSSVPETEAFF
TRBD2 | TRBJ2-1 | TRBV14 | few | TGTGCCAGCAGGCACAAATTAGCCGGGACTAGAGAAGCGGGTGAGCAGTTCTTC | CASRHKLAGTREAGEQFF
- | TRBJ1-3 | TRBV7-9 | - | TGTGCCAGCAGCGCCCTCAGGGGACAAGACACCATATATTTT | CASSALRGQDTIYF